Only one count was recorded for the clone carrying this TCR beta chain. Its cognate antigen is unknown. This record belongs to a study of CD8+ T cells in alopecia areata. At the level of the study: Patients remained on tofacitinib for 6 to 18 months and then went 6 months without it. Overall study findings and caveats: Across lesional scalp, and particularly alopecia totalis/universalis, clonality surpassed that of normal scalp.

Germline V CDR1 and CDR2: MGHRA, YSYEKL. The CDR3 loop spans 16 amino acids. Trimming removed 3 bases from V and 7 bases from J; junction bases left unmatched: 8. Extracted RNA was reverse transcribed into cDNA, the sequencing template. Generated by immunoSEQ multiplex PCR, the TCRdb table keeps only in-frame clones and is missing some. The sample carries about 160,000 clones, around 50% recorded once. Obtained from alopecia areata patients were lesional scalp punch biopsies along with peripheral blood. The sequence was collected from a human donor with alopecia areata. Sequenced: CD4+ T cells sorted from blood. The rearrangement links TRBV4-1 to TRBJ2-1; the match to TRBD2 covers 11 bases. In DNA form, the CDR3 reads TGCGCCAGCAGCCAGGCCGGGACTAGCGGATTAAATGAGCAGTTCTTC. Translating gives CASSQAGTSGLNEQFF.